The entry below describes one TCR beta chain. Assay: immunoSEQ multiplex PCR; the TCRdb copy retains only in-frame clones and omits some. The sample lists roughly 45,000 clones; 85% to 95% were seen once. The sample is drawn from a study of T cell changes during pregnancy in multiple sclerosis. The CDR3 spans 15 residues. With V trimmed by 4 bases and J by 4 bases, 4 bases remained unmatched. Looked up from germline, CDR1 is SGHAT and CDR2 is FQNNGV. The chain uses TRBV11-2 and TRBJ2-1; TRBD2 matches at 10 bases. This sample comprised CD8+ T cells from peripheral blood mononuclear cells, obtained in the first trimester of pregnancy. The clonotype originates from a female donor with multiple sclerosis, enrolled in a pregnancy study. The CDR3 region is CASSSGTSAYNEQFF. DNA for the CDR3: TGTGCCAGCAGCTCCGGGACTAGCGCATACAATGAGCAGTTCTTC.